The 27 T cell receptor beta chains presented below share a single source sample, sequenced in a study of CD8 T cells in Susac syndrome. An input of 0.5 to 1 ug of RNA was subjected to reverse transcription using random hexamers. MiXCR, applied by TCRdb to the immunoSEQ multiplex PCR reads, yields one record per CDR3 protein. The sample has some 150,000 distinct CDR3 sequences, less than 95% seen once. Material for sequencing was CD4+ T cells from PBMCs. The origin of the receptors is a human donor in good health.

The V gene is TRBV7-2, the J gene TRBJ2-7; 11 bases agree with TRBD1. Germline-derived CDR1 and CDR2 are SGHTA and FQGNSA. V was clipped by 4 bases and J by 4 bases; unmatched bases: 3. CDR3 size: 14 residues. The CDR3 DNA is TGTGCCAGCAGCTCCGGGACAGGGGGGTACGAGCAGTACTTC. Its protein is CASSSGTGGYEQYF.

CDR3 DNA sequence: TGTGCCAGCAGTTTTTATGACAGCCGTGGAGAGACCCAGTACTTC. Translation gives CASSFYDSRGETQYF. The J gene is TRBJ2-5, the V gene TRBV27; D is possibly TRBD1 (5 bases). The CDR3 consists of 15 residues. V was cut by 3 bases and J by 4 bases, with 15 bases left in between. Germline V gene data show CDR1 as MNHEY and CDR2 as SMNVEV (reference sequence).

The genes are TRBV21-1 and TRBJ2-7; TRBD1 reflects the table's D call only, with no check against the DNA. TRBV21-1 is a known pseudogene. The CDR3 runs 15 residues. The CDR3 protein is CASSRTRTGEYEQYF. DNA for the CDR3: TGTGCCAGCAGCCGCACCAGGACAGGGGAGTACGAGCAGTACTTC.

The chain combines TRBV27 with TRBJ2-2, with 10 bases matching TRBD2. In germline, CDR1 is MNHEY, CDR2 SMNVEV (reference sequence). Trimming removed 5 bases from V and 4 bases from J; junction bases left unmatched: 7. The CDR3 is made up of 16 amino acids. This CDR3 is CASSKPSGSPTGELFF. CDR3 nucleotides: TGTGCCAGCAGTAAACCTAGCGGGAGTCCCACCGGGGAGCTGTTTTTT.

V usage is TRBV12-3 or TRBV12-4 and J usage is TRBJ2-1; TRBD2 matches 12 bases. This CDR3 contains 14 residues. The ends lost 6 bases at V and 10 bases at J; junction bases unmatched: 7. The CDR3, as DNA: TGTGCCAGCAGGCTAGCGGGAGGGCCCTCAGAGCAGTTCTTC. Amino acids: CASRLAGGPSEQFF.

The rearrangement joins TRBV30 to TRBJ2-6; D not certain. CDR1 is GTSNPN and CDR2 is SVGIG in the germline V gene (reference sequence). This CDR3 contains 13 residues. V gave up 1 base and J gave up 4 bases, with 5 bases separating them. The CDR3 region has the DNA TGTGCCTGGAGTGACGTAGGGGCCAACGTCCTGACTTTC. Translated, it gives CAWSDVGANVLTF.

The CDR3: CASGGGGYTF. Written as DNA, the CDR3 is TGTGCCAGTGGCGGCGGTGGCTACACCTTC. This chain joins TRBV27 and TRBJ1-2; D ambiguous. Trimming left V 9 bases short and J 7 bases short, with 9 bases between. This CDR3 region has 10 residues. CDR1 is MNHEY and CDR2 is SMNVEV in the germline V gene (reference sequence).

The chain carries TRBV4-1 and TRBJ1-1, with D possibly matching TRBD1 (5 bases). The V gene's germline CDR1 is MGHRA and CDR2 YSYEKL. CDR3 length: 15 residues. V was trimmed by 4 bases and J by 5 bases, leaving 17 bases between them. The CDR3 bases are TGCGCCAGCAGCCCACTACCCGGCGGGGGTACTGAAGCTTTCTTT. Its translation is CASSPLPGGGTEAFF.

This chain joins TRBV15 and TRBJ2-7; D unresolved. The CDR3 extends over 14 amino acids. Trimming removed 0 bases at V and 4 bases at J, with 10 bases between. CDR1 LNHNV and CDR2 YYDKDF come from the germline V gene (reference sequence). The CDR3 loop is CATSRDKGSYEQYF. CDR3 coding DNA: TGTGCCACCAGCAGAGATAAAGGATCGTACGAGCAGTACTTC.

This chain's CDR3 is CASSLVDPDTQYF. DNA for the CDR3: TGTGCCAGCAGCTTAGTGGACCCAGATACGCAGTATTTT. The rearrangement uses TRBV7-2 and TRBJ2-3; D call uncertain. Germline V gene data show CDR1 as SGHTA and CDR2 as FQGNSA. V was clipped by 1 base and J by 4 bases, with 6 bases between them. The CDR3 has 13 amino acids. Drawing the rest from reference TRBV7-2 and TRBJ2-3, the complete variable domain is GAGVSQSPSNKVTEKGKDVELRCDPISGHTALYWYRQSLGQGLEFLIYFQGNSAPDKSGLPSDRFSAERTGGSVSTLTIQRTQQEDSAVYLCASSLVDPDTQYFGPGTRLTVL.

This chain joins TRBV7-2 and TRBJ2-5; TRBD1 matches 8 bases. This CDR3 is 17 amino acids long. Germline V gene lookup returns CDR1 SGHTA and CDR2 FQGNSA. With V trimmed by 4 bases and J by 5 bases, 15 bases remained unmatched. Here the CDR3 DNA reads TGTGCCAGCAGCTCCGAGGGACAGGCGGCCCCATTGGAGACCCAGTACTTC. This encodes CASSSEGQAAPLETQYF.

This sequence joins TRBV5-1 and TRBJ2-1; D is unclear. Germline CDR1 reads SGHRS; CDR2 reads YFSETQ. Trimming cost V 3 bases and J 10 bases, with 11 bases left between them. This CDR3 is 12 amino acids long. CDR3: CASSSAAREQFF. In DNA form, the CDR3 reads TGCGCCAGCAGCTCGGCAGCTAGGGAGCAGTTCTTC.

CDR3 nucleotide sequence: TGTGCCAGCAGCTTAGAAGGGGGCGGCGTTGGAGGTGGCTACACCTTC. It encodes CASSLEGGGVGGGYTF. The rearrangement joins TRBV7-9 to TRBJ1-2, with 7 positions matching TRBD1. V was pared by 1 base and J by 7 bases, with 12 bases of the junction left unmatched. The CDR3 is made up of 16 amino acids. Germline V CDR1 and CDR2: SEHNR, FQNEAQ (reference sequence). Complete variable domain (other parts from reference TRBV7-9 and TRBJ1-2): DTGVSQNPRHKITKRGQNVTFRCDPISEHNRLYWYRQTLGQGPEFLTYFQNEAQLEKSRLLSDRFSAERPKGSFSTLEIQRTEQGDSAMYLCASSLEGGGVGGGYTFGSGTRLTVV.

V gene TRBV12-3 or TRBV12-4 combines with J gene TRBJ1-5; D may be TRBD1 (5 bases). V was clipped by 2 bases and J by 6 bases, with 14 bases between them. This CDR3 has 15 residues. The CDR3 protein is CASSLQGALGQPQHF. The CDR3 DNA reads TGTGCCAGCAGTTTACAAGGGGCTCTAGGTCAGCCCCAGCATTTT.

The J gene is TRBJ2-5, the V gene TRBV18; D unresolved. Per the germline V gene, CDR1 is KGHSH and CDR2 is LQKENI. CDR3 length equals 14 residues. V lost 1 base, J lost 2 bases, and 8 bases lay in between. As DNA, the CDR3 is TGTGCCAGCTCACCACTGTCAGCACAAGAGACCCAGTACTTC. This encodes CASSPLSAQETQYF.

The chain couples TRBV4-2 to TRBJ2-7, with 8 bases matching TRBD2. J gave up 6 bases and V 1 base, and 14 bases lay outside the gene matches. CDR1 is LGHNA and CDR2 is YNFKEQ in the germline V gene. CDR3 size: 17 residues. The CDR3 region is CASSQGSGGRPGGEQYF. CDR3 bases: TGTGCCAGCAGCCAAGGGAGTGGCGGGAGGCCGGGTGGCGAGCAGTACTTC.

This clonotype was detected a few times. V usage is TRBV5-5 and J usage is TRBJ2-5, with 7 bases fitting TRBD1. Per the germline V gene, CDR1 is SGHKS and CDR2 is YYEKEE (reference sequence). V lost 2 bases, J lost 5 bases, and 3 bases stayed unmatched. CDR3 length: 13 residues. The CDR3 bases are TGTGCCAGCAGCTTCGGGACAGAGGAGACCCAGTACTTC. It is translated as CASSFGTEETQYF.

This clonotype was recorded a few times. The gene calls are TRBV19 and TRBJ1-1, with D maybe TRBD1 (5 bases). The CDR3 is 13 amino acids. Germline CDR1 and CDR2: LNHDA and SQIVND (reference sequence). V dropped 5 bases and J dropped 0 bases, with 7 bases sitting between them. The CDR3 nucleotides are TGTGCCAGTAGTTGGGGACTGAACACTGAAGCTTTCTTT. It is translated as CASSWGLNTEAFF.

The chain carries TRBV24-1 and TRBJ2-1; D possibly corresponds to TRBD1 (6 bases). With 1 base removed from V and 6 bases from J, the gap between germline ends came to 21 bases. Germline-derived CDR1 and CDR2 are KGHDR and SFDVKD. The CDR3 runs to 18 residues. In nucleotides, the CDR3 is TGTGCCACCAGTGATTTCCAGGGGAGTTCAAGGAAGGTCAATGAGCAGTTCTTC. Amino acid sequence: CATSDFQGSSRKVNEQFF.

The chain links TRBV12-3 or TRBV12-4 to TRBJ1-5, with a possible D match to TRBD1 (5 bases). V was clipped by 5 bases and J by 7 bases, with 15 bases between them. The CDR3 is made up of 14 amino acids. The CDR3 loop is CASSNRGEGQPQHF. In DNA, the CDR3 is TGTGCCAGCAGTAATAGGGGCGAAGGGCAGCCCCAGCATTTT.

The genes are TRBV7-3 and TRBJ1-1; D is undetermined. With 5 bases removed from V and 4 bases from J, the gap between germline ends came to 14 bases. The germline gives CDR1 SGHTA, CDR2 FQGTGA. The CDR3 totals 14 residues. The CDR3 protein is CASSPAGASTEAFF. The CDR3 DNA reads as TGTGCCAGCAGCCCAGCAGGCGCTTCCACTGAAGCTTTCTTT. The complete variable domain, with remaining parts taken from reference TRBV7-3 and TRBJ1-1, reads GAGVSQTPSNKVTEKGKYVELRCDPISGHTALYWYRQSLGQGPEFLIYFQGTGAADDSGLPNDRFFAVRPEGSVSTLKIQRTERGDSAVYLCASSPAGASTEAFFGQGTRLTVV.

The chain uses TRBV12-3 or TRBV12-4 and TRBJ2-5; TRBD1 agrees at 8 bases. The CDR3 loop spans 16 amino acids. V lost 5 bases and J lost 5; bases outside the gene matches: 13. CDR3 DNA: TGTGCCAGCAGTCCTTGGACAGGGTCGGGTACGGAGACCCAGTACTTC. Translation gives CASSPWTGSGTETQYF.

V usage is TRBV4-1 and J usage is TRBJ1-4; no reliable D call. This CDR3 is 15 amino acids long. The germline V gene encodes CDR1 MGHRA and CDR2 YSYEKL. Trimming stripped 1 base from V and 5 bases from J, with 11 bases between. The CDR3 is CASSQGWQSNEKLFF. In DNA, the CDR3 is TGCGCCAGCAGCCAAGGTTGGCAATCCAATGAAAAACTGTTTTTT.

Of note for this clonotype: Germline and junction disagree at one end, which may indicate a read error. The chain recombines TRBV18 with TRBJ1-1, with D perhaps matching TRBD1 (6 bases). Looked up from germline, CDR1 is KGHSH and CDR2 is LQKENI. This CDR3 has 13 residues. DNA of the CDR3: TGTGCCAGCTCACCACGCGAACAGGGAGAAGTTTTCTTT. Translated: CASSPREQGEVFF.

This chain connects TRBV24-1 to TRBJ2-5; D possibly corresponds to TRBD1 (7 bases). Germline V gene data show CDR1 as KGHDR and CDR2 as SFDVKD. This CDR3 region has 15 residues. The V end lost 3 bases, the J end lost 2 bases, and 12 bases lay between the germline ends. CDR3 bases: TGTGCCACCAGTGATGCGGGACAGTTACAAGAGACCCAGTACTTC. Translating gives CATSDAGQLQETQYF.

The genes are TRBV18 and TRBJ2-7; the match to TRBD2 covers 11 bases. This CDR3 region has 15 residues. Looked up from germline, CDR1 is KGHSH and CDR2 is LQKENI. V trimming: 3 bases; J trimming: 5 bases; junction bases outside the gene matches: 6. CDR3 in amino acids: CASSPQTSGIDEQYF. CDR3 nucleotides: TGTGCCAGCTCACCCCAGACTAGCGGGATAGACGAGCAGTACTTC.

The chain combines TRBV6-1 with TRBJ2-7; D unclear. In germline, CDR1 is MNHNS, CDR2 SASEGT. V was shortened by 0 bases and J by 4 bases, with 4 bases between the two germline ends. This CDR3 comprises 12 residues. This CDR3 is CASSEAGYEQYF. The CDR3 bases are TGTGCCAGCAGTGAAGCTGGGTACGAGCAGTACTTC.